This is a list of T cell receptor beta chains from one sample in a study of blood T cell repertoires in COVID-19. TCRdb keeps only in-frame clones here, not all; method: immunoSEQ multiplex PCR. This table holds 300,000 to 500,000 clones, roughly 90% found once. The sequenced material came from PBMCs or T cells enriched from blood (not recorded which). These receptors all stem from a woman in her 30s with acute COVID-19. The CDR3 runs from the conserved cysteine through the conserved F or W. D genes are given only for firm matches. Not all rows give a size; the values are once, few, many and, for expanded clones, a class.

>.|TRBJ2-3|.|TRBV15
CATSRPLGEATDTQYF
TGTGCCACCAGCAGACCCCTTGGGGAGGCCACAGATACGCAGTATTTT
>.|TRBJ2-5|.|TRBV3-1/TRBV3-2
CASSQSEGSSDF
TGTGCCAGCAGCCAATCAGAGGGTAGCTCCGACTTC
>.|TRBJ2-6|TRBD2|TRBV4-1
CASSQASGGLGANVLTF
TGCGCCAGCAGCCAAGCGAGCGGGGGGCTTGGGGCCAACGTCCTGACTTTC
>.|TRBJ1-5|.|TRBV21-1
CASSEHGQGGSNQPQHF
TGTGCCAGCAGCGAACACGGACAGGGGGGGAGCAATCAGCCCCAGCATTTT
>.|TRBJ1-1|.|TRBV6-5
CATTHRSPTGEAFF
TGTGCCACCACACACCGAAGTCCGACAGGTGAAGCTTTCTTT
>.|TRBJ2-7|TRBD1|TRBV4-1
CASSQPNRDRGLVQYF
TGCGCCAGCAGCCAACCTAACCGGGACAGGGGCCTTGTGCAGTACTTC
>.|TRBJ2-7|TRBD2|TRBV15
CATSRRTSVNEQYF
TGTGCCACCAGCAGGAGAACTAGCGTCAACGAGCAGTACTTC
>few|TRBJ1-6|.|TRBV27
CASSSTGGYSPLHF
TGTGCCAGCAGTTCTACGGGTGGGTATTCACCCCTCCACTTT
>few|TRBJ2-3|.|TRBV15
CATSTRGITDTQYF
TGTGCCACCAGCACAAGGGGCATCACAGATACGCAGTATTTT
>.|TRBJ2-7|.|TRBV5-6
CASSPGLGSSYEQYF
TGTGCCAGCAGCCCCGGTCTCGGTTCTTCCTACGAGCAGTACTTC
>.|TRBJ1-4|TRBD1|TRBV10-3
CAISEASGTGREKLFF
TGTGCCATCAGTGAGGCCTCCGGGACAGGGCGTGAAAAACTGTTTTTT
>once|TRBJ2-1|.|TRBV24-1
CATSPGHHEQFF
TGTGCCACCAGCCCTGGACACCATGAGCAGTTCTTC
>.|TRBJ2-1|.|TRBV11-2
CASSSATSGNEQFF
TGTGCCAGCAGCTCGGCCACGTCAGGCAATGAGCAGTTCTTC
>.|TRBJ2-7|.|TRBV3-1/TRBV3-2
CASSQSLPGQGDYEQYF
TGTGCCAGCAGCCAAAGCCTCCCGGGTCAGGGTGATTACGAGCAGTACTTC
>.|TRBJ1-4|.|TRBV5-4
CASSLARSTNEKLFF
TGTGCCAGCAGCTTGGCGAGAAGCACTAATGAAAAACTGTTTTTT
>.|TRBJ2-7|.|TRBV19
CASSIGAGKSSYEQYF
TGTGCCAGTAGTATAGGGGCGGGGAAGAGCTCCTACGAGCAGTACTTC
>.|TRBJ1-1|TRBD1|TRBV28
CASSLGTGRLTEAFF
TGTGCCAGCAGTTTGGGGACAGGGCGGCTTACTGAAGCTTTCTTT
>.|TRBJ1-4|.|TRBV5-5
CASSSGQTATNEKLFF
TGTGCCAGCAGCTCCGGACAGACAGCAACTAATGAAAAACTGTTTTTT
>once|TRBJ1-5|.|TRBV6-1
CASSETTGSNQPQHF
TGTGCCAGCAGTGAGACGACTGGCAGCAATCAGCCCCAGCATTTT
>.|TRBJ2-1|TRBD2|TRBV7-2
CASSLTLRGGRNEQFF
TGTGCCAGCAGCTTAACATTGCGGGGGGGCCGAAATGAGCAGTTCTTC
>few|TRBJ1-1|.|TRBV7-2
CASSFLRVDTEAFF
TGTGCCAGCAGCTTTCTCCGGGTCGACACTGAAGCTTTCTTT
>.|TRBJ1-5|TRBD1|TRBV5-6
CASSLVGTGGYVSNQPQHF
TGTGCCAGCAGCTTGGTTGGTACAGGGGGCTACGTTAGCAATCAGCCCCAGCATTTT
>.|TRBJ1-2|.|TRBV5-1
CASSLFSGDGYGYTF
TGCGCCAGCAGCTTGTTTTCGGGGGATGGCTATGGCTACACCTTC
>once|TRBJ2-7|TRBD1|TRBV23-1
CASSTGATYEQYF
TGCGCCAGCAGTACAGGGGCGACCTACGAGCAGTACTTC
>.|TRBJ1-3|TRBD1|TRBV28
CASSPSGQGSLWEGNTIYF
TGTGCCAGCAGTCCCTCGGGACAGGGTTCACTCTGGGAAGGAAACACCATATATTTT
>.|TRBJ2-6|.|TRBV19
CASRNQGGANVLTF
TGTGCCAGTAGGAATCAGGGAGGGGCCAACGTCCTGACTTTC
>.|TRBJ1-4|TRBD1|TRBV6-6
CASSLDRVNEKLFF
TGTGCCAGCAGTCTCGACAGGGTGAATGAAAAACTGTTTTTT
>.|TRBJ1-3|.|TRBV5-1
CASMAENSGNTIYF
TGCGCCAGCATGGCGGAGAACTCTGGAAACACCATATATTTT
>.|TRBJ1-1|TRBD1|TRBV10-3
CAISAQTGRHAEAFF
TGTGCCATCAGTGCCCAGACAGGGAGGCACGCTGAAGCTTTCTTT
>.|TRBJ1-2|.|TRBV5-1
CASSLVTVGYGYTF
TGCGCCAGCAGCCTGGTGACAGTGGGATATGGCTACACCTTC
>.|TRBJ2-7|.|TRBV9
CASSASEGSYEQYF
TGTGCCAGCAGCGCCAGCGAGGGCAGCTACGAGCAGTACTTC
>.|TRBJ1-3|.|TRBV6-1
CASSEMGLPSGNTIYF
TGTGCCAGCAGTGAAATGGGCCTCCCTTCTGGAAACACCATATATTTT
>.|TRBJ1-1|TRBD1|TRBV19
CASSTSDRENTEAFF
TGTGCCAGTAGTACCTCCGACAGGGAGAACACTGAAGCTTTCTTT
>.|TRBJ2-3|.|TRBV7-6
CASSSPAQGSTDTQYF
TGTGCCAGCAGCTCACCTGCACAGGGTAGCACAGATACGCAGTATTTT
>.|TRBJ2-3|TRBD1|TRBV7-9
CASSVRDRGTDTQYF
TGTGCCAGCAGCGTCCGGGACAGGGGAACAGATACGCAGTATTTT
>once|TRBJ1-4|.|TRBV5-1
CASSSSRLRNEKLFF
TGCGCCAGCAGCTCTTCTCGCCTTCGGAATGAAAAACTGTTTTTT
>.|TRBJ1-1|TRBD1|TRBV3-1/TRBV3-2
CASSSRPGGTEAFF
TGTGCCAGCAGCTCACGCCCAGGGGGCACTGAAGCTTTCTTT
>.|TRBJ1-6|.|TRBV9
CASSVEGVGYNSPLHF
TGTGCCAGCAGCGTAGAGGGGGTAGGCTATAATTCACCCCTCCACTTT
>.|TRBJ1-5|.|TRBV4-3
CASSQDRGARQPQHF
TGCGCCAGCAGCCAAGATCGGGGGGCAAGACAGCCCCAGCATTTT
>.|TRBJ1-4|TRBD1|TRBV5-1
CASSPIGTGNEKLFF
TGCGCCAGCAGCCCGATAGGGACAGGGAATGAAAAACTGTTTTTT
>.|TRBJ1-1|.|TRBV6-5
CASSQGLNTEAFF
TGTGCCAGCAGCCAGGGGTTGAACACTGAAGCTTTCTTT
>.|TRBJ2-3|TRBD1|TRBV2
CASSGRGRDTQYF
TGTGCCAGCAGTGGCAGGGGGCGGGATACGCAGTATTTT
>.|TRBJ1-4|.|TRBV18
CASSPGGTNEKLFF
TGTGCCAGCTCACCCGGCGGAACTAATGAAAAACTGTTTTTT
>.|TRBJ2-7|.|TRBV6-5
CATRDTRDNEQYF
TGTGCCACCCGGGACACCCGCGACAACGAGCAGTACTTC
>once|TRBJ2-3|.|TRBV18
CASSSGIPTDTQYF
TGTGCCAGCTCGTCAGGGATCCCAACAGATACGCAGTATTTT
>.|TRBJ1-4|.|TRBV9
CASSVTHRVEEKLFF
TGTGCCAGCAGCGTAACCCACAGGGTGGAGGAAAAACTGTTTTTT
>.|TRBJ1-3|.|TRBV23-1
CASSPDRNSGNTIYF
TGCGCCAGCAGCCCGGACAGAAACTCTGGAAACACCATATATTTT
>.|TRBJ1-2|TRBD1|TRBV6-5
CASSSGQGHGGYTF
TGTGCCAGCAGTTCGGGACAGGGACATGGAGGCTACACCTTC
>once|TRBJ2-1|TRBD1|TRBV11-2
CASSASGTGSGEQFF
TGTGCCAGCAGCGCAAGTGGGACAGGGTCGGGTGAGCAGTTCTTC
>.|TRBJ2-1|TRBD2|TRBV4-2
CASSQATLAGGTYNEQFF
TGTGCCAGCAGCCAAGCCACTCTAGCGGGGGGGACCTACAATGAGCAGTTCTTC
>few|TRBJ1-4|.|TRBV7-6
CASSLGLGEKLFF
TGTGCCAGCAGCTTAGGTCTCGGTGAAAAACTGTTTTTT